This T cell receptor (beta chain) was captured by sequencing in a study of T cells in women clearing cervical HPV infection. Data came from immunoSEQ multiplex PCR; TCRdb stores just in-frame clones and leaves some out. In all, the sample yields about 20,000 clones. This CDR3 has 14 amino acids. CDR1 is SGHTA and CDR2 is FQGNSA in the germline V gene. V lost 6 bases and J lost 5; bases outside the gene matches: 5. With respect to this clone: The read ends 3 residues shy of where the CDR3 ends; the end is completed using the germline J gene.

The J gene is TRBJ2-4, the V gene TRBV7-2, with 9 nucleotides matching TRBD1. This receptor was identified in a woman between 18 and 69 years old with a cervical HPV16 infection that either progressed to CIN3+ or cleared (not recorded which). Sample: blood buffy coat. The CDR3 region is CASRDRQGENIQYF. CDR3 DNA, as far as it was read: TGTGCCAGCAGGGACCGACAGGGGGAAAACATT.